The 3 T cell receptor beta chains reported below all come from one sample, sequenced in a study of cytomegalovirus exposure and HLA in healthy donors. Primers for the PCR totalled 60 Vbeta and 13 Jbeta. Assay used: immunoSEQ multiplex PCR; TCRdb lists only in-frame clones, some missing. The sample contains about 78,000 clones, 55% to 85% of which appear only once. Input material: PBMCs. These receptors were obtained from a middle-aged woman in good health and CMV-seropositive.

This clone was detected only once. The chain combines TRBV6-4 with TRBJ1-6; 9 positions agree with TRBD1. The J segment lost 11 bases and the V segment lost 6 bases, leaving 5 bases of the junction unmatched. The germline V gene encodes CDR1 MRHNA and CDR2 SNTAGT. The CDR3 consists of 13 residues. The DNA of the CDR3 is TGTGCCAGCAGACAGGGGGCCGGGGCACCCCTCCACTTT. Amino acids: CASRQGAGAPLHF.

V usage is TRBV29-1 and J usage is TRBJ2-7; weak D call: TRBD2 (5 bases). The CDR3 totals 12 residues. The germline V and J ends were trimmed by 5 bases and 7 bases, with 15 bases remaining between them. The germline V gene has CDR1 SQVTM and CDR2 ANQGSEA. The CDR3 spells CSVPGVSGEQYF. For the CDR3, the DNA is TGCAGCGTTCCCGGGGTCTCGGGAGAGCAGTACTTC.

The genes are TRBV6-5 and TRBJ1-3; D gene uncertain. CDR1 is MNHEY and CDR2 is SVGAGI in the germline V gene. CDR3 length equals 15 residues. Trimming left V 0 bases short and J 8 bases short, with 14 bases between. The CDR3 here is CASSYSYSPGDTIYF. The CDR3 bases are TGTGCCAGCAGTTACTCGTACAGCCCGGGAGACACCATATATTTT.